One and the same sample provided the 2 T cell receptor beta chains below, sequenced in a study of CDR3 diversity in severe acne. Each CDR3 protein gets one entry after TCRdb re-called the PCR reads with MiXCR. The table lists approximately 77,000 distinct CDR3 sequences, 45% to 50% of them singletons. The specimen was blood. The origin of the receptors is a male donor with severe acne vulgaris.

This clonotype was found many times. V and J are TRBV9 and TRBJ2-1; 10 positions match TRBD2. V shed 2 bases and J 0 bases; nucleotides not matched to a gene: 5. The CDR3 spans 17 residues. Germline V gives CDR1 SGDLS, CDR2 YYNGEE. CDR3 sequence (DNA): TGTGCCAGCAGCGTCGGACTAGCGGCAAGCTCCTACAATGAGCAGTTCTTC. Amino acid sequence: CASSVGLAASSYNEQFF. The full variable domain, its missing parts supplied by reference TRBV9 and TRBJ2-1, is DSGVTQTPKHLITATGQRVTLRCSPRSGDLSVYWYQQSLDQGLQFLIQYYNGEERAKGNILERFSAQQFPDLHSELNLSSLELGDSALYFCASSVGLAASSYNEQFFGPGTRLTVL.

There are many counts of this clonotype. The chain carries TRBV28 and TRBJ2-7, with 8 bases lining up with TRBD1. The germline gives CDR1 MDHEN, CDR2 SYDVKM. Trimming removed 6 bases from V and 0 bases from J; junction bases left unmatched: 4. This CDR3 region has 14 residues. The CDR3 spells CASSPGTGSYEQYF. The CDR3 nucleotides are TGTGCCAGCAGCCCCGGGACAGGCTCCTACGAGCAGTACTTC. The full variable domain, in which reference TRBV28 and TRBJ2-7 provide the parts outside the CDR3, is DVKVTQSSRYLVKRTGEKVFLECVQDMDHENMFWYRQDPGLGLRLIYFSYDVKMKEKGDIPEGYSVSREKKERFSLILESASTNQTSMYLCASSPGTGSYEQYFGPGTRLTVT.